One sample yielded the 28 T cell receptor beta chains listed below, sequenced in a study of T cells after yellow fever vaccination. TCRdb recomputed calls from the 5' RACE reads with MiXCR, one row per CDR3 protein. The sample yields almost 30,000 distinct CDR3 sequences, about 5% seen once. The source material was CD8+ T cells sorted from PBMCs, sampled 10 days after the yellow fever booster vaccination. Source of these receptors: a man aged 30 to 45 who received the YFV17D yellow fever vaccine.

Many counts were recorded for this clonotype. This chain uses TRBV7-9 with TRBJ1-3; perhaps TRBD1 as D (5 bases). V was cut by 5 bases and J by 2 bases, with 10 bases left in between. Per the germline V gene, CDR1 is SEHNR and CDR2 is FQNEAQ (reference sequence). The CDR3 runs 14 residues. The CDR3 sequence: CASSLGTAGNTIYF. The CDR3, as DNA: TGTGCCAGCAGCCTAGGGACGGCTGGAAACACCATATATTTT.

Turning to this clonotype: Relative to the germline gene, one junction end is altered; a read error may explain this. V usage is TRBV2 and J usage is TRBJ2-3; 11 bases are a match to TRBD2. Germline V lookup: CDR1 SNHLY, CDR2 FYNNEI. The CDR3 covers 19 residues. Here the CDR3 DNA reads TGTACCAGCAGTCCCGGGCCGATAGCGGGAGGGATTAGCACAGATACGCAGTATTTT. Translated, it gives CTSSPGPIAGGISTDTQYF.

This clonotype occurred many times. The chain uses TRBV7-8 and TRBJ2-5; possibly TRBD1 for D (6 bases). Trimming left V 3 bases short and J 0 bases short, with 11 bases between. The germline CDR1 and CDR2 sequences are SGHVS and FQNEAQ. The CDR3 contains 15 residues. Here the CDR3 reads CASSFRQANQETQYF. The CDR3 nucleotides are TGTGCCAGCAGCTTCAGACAGGCCAACCAAGAGACCCAGTACTTC.

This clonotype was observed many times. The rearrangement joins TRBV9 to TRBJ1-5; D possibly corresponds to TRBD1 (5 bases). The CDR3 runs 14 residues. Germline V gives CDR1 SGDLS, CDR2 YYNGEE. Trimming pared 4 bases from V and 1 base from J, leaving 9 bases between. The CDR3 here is CASSKGVSNQPQHF. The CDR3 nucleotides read TGTGCCAGCAGCAAAGGGGTCAGCAATCAGCCCCAGCATTTT.

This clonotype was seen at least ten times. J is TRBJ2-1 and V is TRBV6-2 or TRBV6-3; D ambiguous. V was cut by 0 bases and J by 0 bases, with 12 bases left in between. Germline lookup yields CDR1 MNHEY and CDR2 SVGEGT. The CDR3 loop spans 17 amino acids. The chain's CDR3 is CASSYSTLATSYNEQFF. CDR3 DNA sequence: TGTGCCAGCAGTTACTCGACCTTGGCGACCTCCTACAATGAGCAGTTCTTC.

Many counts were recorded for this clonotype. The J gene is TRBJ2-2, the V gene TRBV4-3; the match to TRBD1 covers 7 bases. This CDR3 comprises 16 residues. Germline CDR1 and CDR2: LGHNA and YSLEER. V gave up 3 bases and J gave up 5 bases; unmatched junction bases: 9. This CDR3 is CASSHMGQIITGELFF. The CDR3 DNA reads TGCGCCAGCAGCCACATGGGACAGATTATTACCGGGGAGCTGTTTTTT.

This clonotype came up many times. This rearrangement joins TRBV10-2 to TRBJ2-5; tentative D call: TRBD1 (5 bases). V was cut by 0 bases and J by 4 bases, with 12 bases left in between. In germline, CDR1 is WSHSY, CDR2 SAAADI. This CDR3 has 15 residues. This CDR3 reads CASSESRGSGETQYF. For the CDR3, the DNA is TGCGCCAGCAGTGAGTCTAGGGGTTCAGGAGAGACCCAGTACTTC.

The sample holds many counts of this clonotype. CDR3 protein: CASSLYPPLEGLQPQHF. The CDR3 nucleotides are TGTGCCAGCAGTTTATATCCCCCGCTGGAAGGGCTTCAGCCCCAGCATTTT. V usage is TRBV27 and J usage is TRBJ1-5; D is ambiguous. Deletions cut 1 base from V and 6 bases from J, with 19 bases between. Germline assignment: CDR1 MNHEY and CDR2 SMNVEV (reference sequence). The CDR3 totals 17 residues.

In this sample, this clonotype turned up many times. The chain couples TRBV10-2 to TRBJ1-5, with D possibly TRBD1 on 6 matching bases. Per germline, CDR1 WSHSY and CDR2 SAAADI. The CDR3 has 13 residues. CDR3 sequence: CAAAQGTNQPQHF. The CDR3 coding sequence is TGCGCAGCAGCACAGGGTACAAATCAGCCCCAGCATTTT.

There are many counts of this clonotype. This CDR3 is CASSLSGVHEQYF. The CDR3 DNA reads TGTGCCAGCAGTTTGTCAGGAGTCCACGAGCAGTACTTC. The chain carries TRBV12-3 or TRBV12-4 and TRBJ2-7, with no clear D. Trimming removed 3 bases from V and 5 bases from J, with 11 bases in between. The CDR3 length is 13 residues.

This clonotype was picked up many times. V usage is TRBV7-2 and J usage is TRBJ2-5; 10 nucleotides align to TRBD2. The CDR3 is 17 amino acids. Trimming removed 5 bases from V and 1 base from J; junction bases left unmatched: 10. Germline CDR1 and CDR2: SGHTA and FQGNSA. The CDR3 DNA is TGTGCCAGCAGCGCAGGCCTCCAGCGGGGGGGCCAAGAGACCCAGTACTTC. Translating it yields CASSAGLQRGGQETQYF.

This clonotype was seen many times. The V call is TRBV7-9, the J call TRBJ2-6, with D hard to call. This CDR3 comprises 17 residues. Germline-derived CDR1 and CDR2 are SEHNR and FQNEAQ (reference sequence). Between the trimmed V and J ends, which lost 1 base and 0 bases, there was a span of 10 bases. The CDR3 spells CASSLGYFYSGANVLTF. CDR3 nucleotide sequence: TGTGCCAGCAGCTTAGGGTACTTCTACTCTGGGGCCAACGTCCTGACTTTC.

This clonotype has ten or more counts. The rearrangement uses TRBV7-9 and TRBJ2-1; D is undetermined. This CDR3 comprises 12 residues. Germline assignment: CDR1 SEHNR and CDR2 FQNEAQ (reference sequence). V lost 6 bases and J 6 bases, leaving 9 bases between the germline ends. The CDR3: CASRGSPNEQFF. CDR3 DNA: TGTGCCAGCAGGGGTAGCCCCAATGAGCAGTTCTTC. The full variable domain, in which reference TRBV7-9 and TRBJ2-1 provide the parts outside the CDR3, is DTGVSQNPRHKITKRGQNVTFRCDPISEHNRLYWYRQTLGQGPEFLTYFQNEAQLEKSRLLSDRFSAERPKGSFSTLEIQRTEQGDSAMYLCASRGSPNEQFFGPGTRLTVL.

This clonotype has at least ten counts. The CDR3 here is CASSQGLGRNPYGYTF. The CDR3 region has the DNA TGTGCCAGCAGCCAAGGCCTCGGACGGAATCCCTATGGCTACACCTTC. The chain is built from TRBV3-1 and TRBJ1-2, with no clear D. The CDR3 consists of 16 residues. Germline V gene sequence: CDR1 LGHDT, CDR2 YNNKEL (reference sequence). V gave up 1 base and J gave up 4 bases, with 16 bases separating them.

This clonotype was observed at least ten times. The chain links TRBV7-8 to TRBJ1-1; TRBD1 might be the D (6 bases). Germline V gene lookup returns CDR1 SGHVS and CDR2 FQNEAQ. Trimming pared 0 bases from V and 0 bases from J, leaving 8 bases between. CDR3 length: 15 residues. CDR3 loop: CASSLADSMNTEAFF. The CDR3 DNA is TGTGCCAGCAGCTTAGCGGACAGTATGAACACTGAAGCTTTCTTT.

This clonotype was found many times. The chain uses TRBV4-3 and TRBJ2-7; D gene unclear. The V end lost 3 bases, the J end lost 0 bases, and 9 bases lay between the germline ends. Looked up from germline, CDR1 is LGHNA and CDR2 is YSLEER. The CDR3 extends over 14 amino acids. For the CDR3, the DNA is TGCGCCAGCAGCCATGGAGCGAACTCCTACGAGCAGTACTTC. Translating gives CASSHGANSYEQYF.

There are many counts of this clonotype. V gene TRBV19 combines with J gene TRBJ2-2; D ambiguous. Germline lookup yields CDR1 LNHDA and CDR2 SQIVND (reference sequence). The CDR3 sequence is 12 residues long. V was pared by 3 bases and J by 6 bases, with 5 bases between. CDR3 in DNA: TGTGCCAGTAGTATCGTGGCCGGGGAGCTGTTTTTT. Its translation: CASSIVAGELFF.

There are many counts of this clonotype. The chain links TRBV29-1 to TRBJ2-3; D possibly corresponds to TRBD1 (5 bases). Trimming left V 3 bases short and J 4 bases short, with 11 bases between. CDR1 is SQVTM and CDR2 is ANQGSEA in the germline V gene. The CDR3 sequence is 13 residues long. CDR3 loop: CSVERQGADTQYF. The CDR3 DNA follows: TGCAGCGTTGAGCGCCAGGGCGCAGATACGCAGTATTTT.

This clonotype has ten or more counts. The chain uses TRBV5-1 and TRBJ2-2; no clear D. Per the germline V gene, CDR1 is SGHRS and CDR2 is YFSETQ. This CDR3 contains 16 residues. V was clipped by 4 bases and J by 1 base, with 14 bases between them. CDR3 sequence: CASSPLIGENTGELFF. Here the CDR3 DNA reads TGCGCCAGCAGCCCCCTTATCGGAGAGAACACCGGGGAGCTGTTTTTT. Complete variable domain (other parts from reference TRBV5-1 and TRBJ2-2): KAGVTQTPRYLIKTRGQQVTLSCSPISGHRSVSWYQQTPGQGLQFLFEYFSETQRNKGNFPGRFSGRQFSNSRSEMNVSTLELGDSALYLCASSPLIGENTGELFFGEGSRLTVL.

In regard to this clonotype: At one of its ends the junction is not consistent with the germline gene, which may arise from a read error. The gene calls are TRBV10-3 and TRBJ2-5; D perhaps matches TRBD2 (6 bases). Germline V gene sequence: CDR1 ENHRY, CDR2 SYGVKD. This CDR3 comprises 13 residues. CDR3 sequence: CAIGTPLHETHYF. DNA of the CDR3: TGTGCCATTGGGACTCCGCTACATGAGACCCACTACTTC.

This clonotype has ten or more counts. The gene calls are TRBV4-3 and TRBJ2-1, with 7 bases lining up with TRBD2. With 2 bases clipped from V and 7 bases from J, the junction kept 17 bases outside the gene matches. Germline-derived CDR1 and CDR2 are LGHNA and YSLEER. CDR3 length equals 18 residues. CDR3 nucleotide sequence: TGCGCCAGCAGCCAATCTGGACCGTGGGAGGGCCCCGCAAATGAGCAGTTCTTC. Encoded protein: CASSQSGPWEGPANEQFF.

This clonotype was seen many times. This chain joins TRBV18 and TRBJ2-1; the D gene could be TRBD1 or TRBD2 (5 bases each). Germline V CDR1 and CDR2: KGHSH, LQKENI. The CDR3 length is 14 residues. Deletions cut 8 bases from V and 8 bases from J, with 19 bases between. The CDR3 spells CASTSRARGDEQFF. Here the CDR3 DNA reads TGTGCCAGCACGAGTCGCGCCCGGGGCGATGAGCAGTTCTTC.

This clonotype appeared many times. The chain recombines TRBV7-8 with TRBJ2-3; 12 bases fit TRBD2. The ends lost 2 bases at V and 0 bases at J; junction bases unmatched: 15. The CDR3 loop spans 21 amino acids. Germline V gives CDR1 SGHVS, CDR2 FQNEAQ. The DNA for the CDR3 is TGTGCCAGCAGCTTATCCCTACTACGGACTAGCGGGACTGTTAGCACAGATACGCAGTATTTT. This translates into CASSLSLLRTSGTVSTDTQYF.

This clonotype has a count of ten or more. In nucleotides, the CDR3 is TGTGCCAGCAGTTTGGTGATATTAGACGAGCAGTACTTC. It encodes CASSLVILDEQYF. This chain links TRBV6-2 or TRBV6-3 with TRBJ2-7, with D uncertain. This CDR3 is 13 amino acids long. Germline loops: CDR1 MNHEY, CDR2 SVGEGT. The V gene lost 4 bases and the J gene lost 5 bases, with 12 bases spanning the gap.

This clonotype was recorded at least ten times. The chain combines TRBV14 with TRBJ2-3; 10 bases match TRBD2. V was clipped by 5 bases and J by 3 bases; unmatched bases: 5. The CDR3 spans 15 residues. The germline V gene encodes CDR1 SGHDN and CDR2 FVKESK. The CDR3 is CASSSLAGATDTQYF. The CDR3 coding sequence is TGTGCCAGCAGCAGCCTAGCGGGAGCGACAGATACGCAGTATTTT.

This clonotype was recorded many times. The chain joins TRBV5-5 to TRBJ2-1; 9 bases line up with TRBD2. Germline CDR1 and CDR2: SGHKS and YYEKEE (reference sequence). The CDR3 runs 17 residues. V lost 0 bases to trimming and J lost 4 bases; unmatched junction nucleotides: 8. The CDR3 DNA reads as TGTGCCAGCAGCTTGGGGGAAGTAGCGGGAGAATACAATGAGCAGTTCTTC. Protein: CASSLGEVAGEYNEQFF.

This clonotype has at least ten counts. The CDR3 DNA is TGTGCCAGCAGTTACTCCGGGGCAGGGGGCAAAGATACGCAGTATTTT. This gives the protein CASSYSGAGGKDTQYF. This sequence joins TRBV6-5 and TRBJ2-3; 8 positions agree with TRBD1. Germline trimming cut 0 bases from V and 5 bases from J; bases unmatched to any gene: 7. From germline, CDR1 is MNHEY and CDR2 SVGAGI. The CDR3 extends over 16 amino acids.

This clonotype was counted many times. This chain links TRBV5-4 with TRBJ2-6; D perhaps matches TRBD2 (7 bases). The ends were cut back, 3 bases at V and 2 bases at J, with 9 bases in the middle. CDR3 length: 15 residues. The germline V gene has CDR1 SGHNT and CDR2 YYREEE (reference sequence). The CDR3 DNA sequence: TGTGCCAGCAGCTGGGAGGGGGCTGGGGCCAACGTCCTGACTTTC. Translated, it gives CASSWEGAGANVLTF.